This TCR beta chain was retrieved from a study of CXCR3-negative and CXCR3-positive naive CD8 T cells. Across the study: Every library held about 1.5 +/- 0.3 million TRB reads, and the total came to around 150 million. Findings and limits, study-wide: TRBV-TRBJ usage was similar across naive CXCR3 subsets but distinct in memory cells. Most assays used freshly isolated PBMCs, as cryopreservation partially reduced CXCR3. Similar levels of surface CD5 were seen between naive subsets; TCR strength was inferred from TRB CDR3 properties. Comparison of naive cells showed more hydrophobic TRB CDR3s in CXCR3-positive than in CXCR3-negative naive cells.

Turning to this clonotype: Its antigen is still unknown.

The study made its TRB cDNA libraries by 5' RACE, adding UMI labels. Following a re-call of the 5' RACE reads, TCRdb has one entry per CDR3 protein and lacks DNA. This sample carries some 68,000 distinct CDR3 sequences, with 4.8% going to the ten biggest clones. The sequence was collected from a human donor in good health. Some clones in this sample may be carry-over from other donors' samples. Sequences were obtained from naive CXCR3+ CD8+ T cells from blood. Sample subset: CD45RO-CCR7+CD27+CD95- naive CD8+ T cells expressing CXCR3 (TNR3+).

This chain's CDR3 is CASRMEPNTDTQYF. V usage is TRBV12-3 or TRBV12-4 and J usage is TRBJ2-3. This CDR3 region has 14 residues.